The source of this T cell receptor beta chain is a study of T cell responses to AZD1222 COVID-19 vaccine. Between the trimmed V and J ends, which lost 6 bases and 0 bases, there was a span of 15 bases. This CDR3 spans 15 amino acids. Germline CDR1 and CDR2: MDHEN and SYDVKM. In regard to this clone: Its antigen remains unidentified.

Produced via immunoSEQ multiplex PCR; TCRdb's table is partial and in-frame only. The data hold around 130,000 clones, with just under 95% observed a single time. Overall study results and limits: The span of vaccine-associated CD4 TCRs extended across spike, with dominance at 160-218 and 743-854. Only a handful of people who got AZD1222 tested seropositive at baseline. When two AZD1222 doses had been given, Spike-specific TCR breadth and depth rose. Clonal diversity was possibly underestimated; the donors were predominantly white British and more often female.

Sequencing was performed on peripheral blood, taken on day 0 of AZD1222 vaccination. This TCR derives from an adult in good health. The rearrangement joins TRBV28 to TRBJ2-7; TRBD1 is a possible D gene (5 bases). This CDR3 reads CASSLGATASYEQYF. For the CDR3, the DNA is TGTGCCAGCAGCCTAGGGGCAACAGCCTCCTACGAGCAGTACTTC.